These 29 T cell receptor beta chains were all obtained from the same sample, sequenced in a study of blood T cell repertoires in COVID-19. The protocol was immunoSEQ multiplex PCR, while the TCRdb copy is restricted to in-frame clones and leaves out a portion. The table includes about 110,000 clones, approximately 79% detected once. Material: peripheral blood. The receptors stem from a woman of 80 years or more with active or convalescent COVID-19.

V is TRBV2 and J is TRBJ1-2; tentative D call: TRBD1 (5 bases). Trimming removed 4 bases at V and 5 bases at J, with 17 bases between. The CDR3 totals 15 residues. Germline CDR1 and CDR2: SNHLY and FYNNEI. The CDR3 spells CASSVGSRALYGYTF. Here the CDR3 DNA reads TGTGCCAGCAGTGTCGGGTCCAGGGCCCTATATGGCTACACCTTC.

The chain recombines TRBV7-2 with TRBJ2-4; no definite D call. The germline V and J ends were trimmed by 1 base and 13 bases, with 14 bases remaining between them. Germline values: CDR1 SGHTA, CDR2 FQGNSA. The CDR3 is 13 residues long. The CDR3 spells CASSLEWLSPQYF. The CDR3 region has the DNA TGTGCCAGCAGCTTAGAATGGTTGAGCCCCCAGTACTTC. Full variable domain (remainder filled in from reference TRBV7-2 and TRBJ2-4): GAGVSQSPSNKVTEKGKDVELRCDPISGHTALYWYRQSLGQGLEFLIYFQGNSAPDKSGLPSDRFSAERTGGSVSTLTIQRTQQEDSAVYLCASSLEWLSPQYFGAGTRLSVL.

The CDR3 DNA reads as TGTGCCAGTGGGCTGTGGGTACGCGGGAGAGGCTACACCTTC. It translates to CASGLWVRGRGYTF. This chain connects TRBV21-1 to TRBJ1-2. TRBV21-1 is noted as a pseudogene. The CDR3 is made up of 14 amino acids.

A remark on this clone: The junction departs from the called germline gene at one end, perhaps through a read error. The chain links TRBV7-7 to TRBJ1-1; TRBD1 aligns across 8 bases. Germline assignment: CDR1 SSHAT and CDR2 FNYEAQ (reference sequence). This CDR3 comprises 16 residues. The CDR3 region is CASSSLIPGQDTEAFF. In DNA form, the CDR3 reads TGTGCTAGCAGCTCCCTCATACCGGGACAGGACACTGAAGCTTTCTTT. Full variable domain (remainder filled in from reference TRBV7-7 and TRBJ1-1): GAGVSQSPRYKVTKRGQDVTLRCDPISSHATLYWYQQALGQGPEFLTYFNYEAQPDKSGLPSDRFSAERPEGSISTLTIQRTEQRDSAMYRCASSSLIPGQDTEAFFGQGTRLTVV.

The table lists this clone with a few counts. The CDR3 loop is CAISGWLLTPSVNTGELFF. In DNA form, the CDR3 reads TGTGCCATCAGTGGGTGGCTACTAACCCCCTCCGTAAACACCGGGGAGCTGTTTTTT. The rearrangement joins TRBV10-3 to TRBJ2-2; no clear D gene. The CDR3 totals 19 residues. Germline assignment: CDR1 ENHRY and CDR2 SYGVKD. V lost 4 bases to trimming and J lost 2 bases, with 23 bases between them.

This clone came up once. The CDR3, as DNA: TGTGCCAGCTCACCACTCCCGGGCTCCTACAATGAGCAGTTCTTC. Residues: CASSPLPGSYNEQFF. The chain joins TRBV18 to TRBJ2-1; D is unclear. Germline CDR1 KGHSH, CDR2 LQKENI. CDR3 length equals 15 residues. Trimming removed 1 base from V and 0 bases from J, with 7 bases in between. Variable domain in full (rest from reference TRBV18 and TRBJ2-1): NAGVMQNPRHLVRRRGQEARLRCSPMKGHSHVYWYRQLPEEGLKFMVYLQKENIIDESGMPKERFSAEFPKEGPSILRIQQVVRGDSAAYFCASSPLPGSYNEQFFGPGTRLTVL.

For the CDR3, the DNA is TGTGCCAGCAGAAGCAGGGGGTCGGGGTACTTC. Residues: CASRSRGSGYF. This chain links TRBV28 with TRBJ2-5; 7 bases are shared with TRBD1. With V trimmed by 6 bases and J by 13 bases, 8 bases remained unmatched. Germline loops: CDR1 MDHEN, CDR2 SYDVKM. The CDR3 is 11 residues long.

The rearrangement links TRBV5-6 to TRBJ1-1, with 7 bases that match TRBD1. V shed 0 bases, J shed 3 bases, and the junction held 5 bases outside the gene matches. The germline V gene encodes CDR1 SGHDT and CDR2 YYEEEE. This CDR3 is 15 amino acids long. The CDR3 DNA reads as TGTGCCAGCAGCTTGGGTCCAGGGGGTCACACTGAAGCTTTCTTT. Translated, it gives CASSLGPGGHTEAFF.

This clone was seen a few times. The chain uses TRBV12-3 or TRBV12-4 and TRBJ2-5, with D unresolved. With 4 bases removed from V and 2 bases from J, the gap between germline ends came to 8 bases. This CDR3 contains 13 residues. The CDR3 region is CASSSYPQETQYF. The CDR3 DNA reads as TGTGCCAGCAGTTCCTACCCGCAAGAGACCCAGTACTTC.

The chain is built from TRBV4-2 and TRBJ2-2, with TRBD2 identical over 8 bases. The ends lost 2 bases at V and 4 bases at J; junction bases unmatched: 6. The CDR3 has 16 amino acids. The V gene's germline CDR1 is LGHNA and CDR2 YNFKEQ. CDR3 in DNA: TGTGCCAGCAGCCAACTTAGCGGGAAGGGCACCGGGGAGCTGTTTTTT. It is translated as CASSQLSGKGTGELFF.

The chain combines TRBV29-1 with TRBJ2-3, with 9 bases identical to TRBD2. J was trimmed by 0 bases and V by 7 bases; bases with no gene match: 5. Germline CDR1 reads SQVTM; CDR2 reads ANQGSEA. This CDR3 spans 14 amino acids. CDR3: CSAETSGSTDTQYF. Here the CDR3 DNA reads TGCAGCGCAGAGACTAGCGGAAGCACAGATACGCAGTATTTT.

CDR3 in amino acids: CASSLAGRANYGYTF. In DNA, the CDR3 is TGTGCCAGCAGCTTAGCGGGGAGGGCTAACTATGGCTACACCTTC. The chain recombines TRBV7-2 with TRBJ1-2; D gene ambiguous. Germline lookup yields CDR1 SGHTA and CDR2 FQGNSA. The length of the CDR3 is 15 residues. Trimming took off 0 bases at V and 0 bases at J, with 8 bases between the two ends.

The chain carries TRBV29-1 and TRBJ2-3, with 13 bases fitting TRBD2. There are 14 residues in the CDR3. Losses at the gene ends were 6 bases for V and 6 bases for J; bases not matched to a gene: 6. Per the germline V gene, CDR1 is SQVTM and CDR2 is ANQGSEA. The CDR3 reads CSVTSGRTYDTQYF. CDR3 bases: TGCAGCGTGACTAGCGGGAGGACCTACGATACGCAGTATTTT.

The V and J genes are TRBV2 and TRBJ2-7, with 7 bases identical to TRBD1. Trimming at V came to 8 bases and at J to 6 bases, leaving 10 bases not matched to a gene. The CDR3 is 13 amino acids. Germline CDR1 is SNHLY and CDR2 is FYNNEI. The CDR3 protein is CASRLGQISEQYF. The CDR3 nucleotides are TGTGCCAGCCGATTGGGACAGATATCCGAGCAGTACTTC.

The gene calls are TRBV2 and TRBJ1-1, with TRBD1 matching 8 bases. This CDR3 region has 14 residues. Losses at the gene ends were 6 bases for V and 2 bases for J; bases not matched to a gene: 5. The V gene's germline CDR1 is SNHLY and CDR2 FYNNEI. The CDR3 loop is CASRRDRYNTEAFF. The CDR3 DNA reads as TGTGCCAGCAGGAGGGACAGGTACAACACTGAAGCTTTCTTT. Full variable domain (remainder filled in from reference TRBV2 and TRBJ1-1): EPEVTQTPSHQVTQMGQEVILRCVPISNHLYFYWYRQILGQKVEFLVSFYNNEISEKSEIFDDQFSVERPDGSNFTLKIRSTKLEDSAMYFCASRRDRYNTEAFFGQGTRLTVV.

V is TRBV18 and J is TRBJ2-7; 7 bases are shared with TRBD1. With V trimmed by 2 bases and J by 4 bases, 5 bases remained unmatched. Germline V gives CDR1 KGHSH, CDR2 LQKENI. The CDR3 extends over 14 amino acids. The CDR3 sequence: CASSPGTELYEQYF. As DNA, the CDR3 is TGTGCCAGCTCACCAGGGACAGAGTTATACGAGCAGTACTTC.

This clone was seen a few times. The chain is built from TRBV6-5 and TRBJ1-2; D is unclear. Germline V gene data show CDR1 as MNHEY and CDR2 as SVGAGI. The germline V and J ends were trimmed by 2 bases and 6 bases, with 16 bases remaining between them. The length of the CDR3 is 15 residues. The CDR3: CASSYVVSAQDGYTF. CDR3 sequence (DNA): TGTGCCAGCAGTTACGTGGTCTCAGCCCAGGATGGCTACACCTTC.

The chain carries TRBV6-5 and TRBJ1-1; D is uncertain. V lost 5 bases and J 3 bases, leaving 10 bases between the germline ends. Germline assignment: CDR1 MNHEY and CDR2 SVGAGI. The CDR3 covers 13 residues. The CDR3 loop reads CASSQTGYTEAFF. The CDR3 DNA sequence: TGTGCCAGCAGTCAGACGGGATACACTGAAGCTTTCTTT.

This rearrangement joins TRBV2 to TRBJ2-6; 16 bases agree with TRBD2. The CDR3 runs 23 residues. V lost 3 bases to trimming and J lost 4 bases; unmatched junction nucleotides: 18. Germline CDR1 SNHLY, CDR2 FYNNEI. The chain's CDR3 is CASSDNVSAGLAGGPLGANVLTF. The CDR3 DNA reads TGTGCCAGCAGTGACAATGTCTCGGCGGGACTAGCGGGAGGGCCCCTCGGGGCCAACGTCCTGACTTTC.

The chain couples TRBV28 to TRBJ2-5, with D possibly matching TRBD1 (5 bases). This CDR3 is 14 amino acids long. Deletions cut 2 bases from V and 5 bases from J, with 12 bases between. Germline V lookup: CDR1 MDHEN, CDR2 SYDVKM. The CDR3 DNA follows: TGTGCCAGCAGTTTAGCAGGGCTCCTCGAGACCCAGTACTTC. It is translated as CASSLAGLLETQYF.

This clone has only a few counts. This chain connects TRBV7-2 to TRBJ2-5; D ambiguous. The CDR3 contains 11 residues. The V end was cut by 6 bases, the J end by 2 bases, with 4 bases between. CDR1 is SGHTA and CDR2 is FQGNSA in the germline V gene. The CDR3 DNA is TGTGCCAGCAGGGCACAAGAGACCCAGTACTTC. Its translation is CASRAQETQYF.

The rearrangement uses TRBV6-6 and TRBJ2-2, with D possibly matching TRBD1 (6 bases). The CDR3 consists of 12 residues. Germline assignment: CDR1 MNHNY and CDR2 SVGAGI (reference sequence). The V end lost 5 bases, the J end lost 5 bases, and 6 bases lay between the germline ends. CDR3 in amino acids: CASSDRTGELFF. CDR3 DNA sequence: TGTGCCAGCAGTGACAGGACCGGGGAGCTGTTTTTT.

Only a few counts were recorded for this clone. The chain carries TRBV10-3 and TRBJ2-2, with 7 bases identical to TRBD2. The CDR3 runs to 13 residues. Germline CDR1 ENHRY, CDR2 SYGVKD. Germline trimming cut 8 bases from V and 6 bases from J; bases unmatched to any gene: 6. CDR3 sequence: CAISREAAGELFF. The DNA of the CDR3 is TGTGCCATCTCTCGGGAGGCGGCCGGGGAGCTGTTTTTT.

A remark on this clone: The identical CDR3 is also encoded by other nucleotide sequences in the sample. The chain recombines TRBV12-3 or TRBV12-4 with TRBJ1-2; unclear D gene. Trimming took 1 base from V and 2 from J, leaving 5 bases between them. The CDR3 is 13 residues long. The CDR3 region is CASSLDKNYGYTF. In DNA, the CDR3 is TGTGCCAGCAGTTTAGACAAAAACTATGGCTACACCTTC.

The V call is TRBV7-2, the J call TRBJ1-3, with D tentatively TRBD1 (6 bases). Germline V gene sequence: CDR1 SGHTA, CDR2 FQGNSA. The CDR3 has 15 residues. Deletions cut 6 bases from V and 1 base from J, with 13 bases between. The CDR3: CASRIGGVSGNTIYF. For the CDR3, the DNA is TGTGCCAGCAGAATAGGGGGGGTGTCTGGAAACACCATATATTTT.

The rearrangement joins TRBV7-9 to TRBJ2-3, with D hard to call. The CDR3 runs to 14 residues. Between the trimmed V and J ends, which lost 6 bases and 5 bases, there was a span of 15 bases. CDR1 and CDR2 from the germline V gene are SEHNR and FQNEAQ (reference sequence). CDR3 loop: CASSRLGEGDTQYF. The CDR3 DNA sequence: TGTGCCAGCAGTCGGTTGGGCGAAGGAGATACGCAGTATTTT.

This chain connects TRBV3-1 (or the pseudogene TRBV3-2) to TRBJ2-2; D perhaps matches TRBD1 (5 bases). V lost 5 bases, J lost 6 bases, and 10 bases lay in between. The CDR3 length is 13 residues. Germline CDR1 reads LGHDT; CDR2 reads YNNKEL (reference sequence). The CDR3 here is CASSFIGAGELFF. The DNA for the CDR3 is TGTGCCAGCAGCTTCATAGGGGCCGGGGAGCTGTTTTTT.

The chain carries TRBV5-4 and TRBJ2-7; 14 nucleotides match TRBD2. V gave up 3 bases and J gave up 6 bases; unmatched junction bases: 8. The CDR3 extends over 16 amino acids. Germline CDR1 SGHNT, CDR2 YYREEE (reference sequence). CDR3 nucleotides: TGTGCCAGCAGCTCCGGGACTAGCGGGAGAGCTACCGAGCAGTACTTC. It codes for CASSSGTSGRATEQYF.

This clone was picked up one time. The J gene is TRBJ1-5, the V gene TRBV6-1; a weak D match, TRBD1 (6 bases). Per the germline V gene, CDR1 is MNHNS and CDR2 is SASEGT. Trimming took off 6 bases at V and 4 bases at J, with 19 bases between the two ends. The CDR3 sequence is 16 residues long. The CDR3 reads CASREQGPPSNQPQHF. The CDR3 DNA follows: TGTGCCAGCAGAGAACAGGGTCCCCCCTCGAATCAGCCCCAGCATTTT.